These 7 T cell receptor beta chains were sequenced from one sample in a study of CD8+ T cells in alopecia areata. Investigators isolated RNA and reverse transcribed it into cDNA to act as the sequencing template. Produced via immunoSEQ multiplex PCR; TCRdb's table is partial and in-frame only. The sample lists 120,000 to 150,000 clones, approximately 90% occurring once. Treatment of the sample: oral pan-JAK inhibitor, 5-10 mg twice daily. Source: CD8+ T cells sorted from blood, taken at week 4, from a patient treated with tofacitinib. Source of these receptors: a human donor with alopecia areata.

This chain joins TRBV19 and TRBJ2-6, with 11 bases identical to TRBD2. The germline CDR1 and CDR2 sequences are LNHDA and SQIVND (reference sequence). CDR3 length: 21 amino acids. J gave up 1 base and V 4 bases, and 15 bases lay outside the gene matches. CDR3 protein: CASSTFGTSGGKVSGANVLTF. CDR3 DNA sequence: TGTGCCAGTAGTACCTTTGGGACTAGCGGAGGAAAAGTATCTGGGGCCAACGTCCTGACTTTC.

This clone appeared once. The CDR3 sequence is CSAPQNTEAFF. CDR3 coding DNA: TGCAGCGCCCCTCAGAACACTGAAGCTTTCTTT. This chain joins TRBV29-1 and TRBJ1-1, with D hard to call. Per germline, CDR1 SQVTM and CDR2 ANQGSEA. The germline V and J ends were trimmed by 7 bases and 1 base, with 7 bases remaining between them. The CDR3 extends over 11 amino acids.

The gene calls are TRBV11-2 and TRBJ2-7, with a tentative D call TRBD1 (6 bases). V dropped 4 bases and J dropped 0 bases, with 16 bases sitting between them. CDR1 and CDR2 (germline): SGHAT, FQNNGV. The CDR3 is 16 amino acids. The CDR3 DNA sequence: TGTGCCAGCAGCTCGGTGACAGGCGCGACCTCCTACGAGCAGTACTTC. It yields the protein CASSSVTGATSYEQYF.

The J gene is TRBJ2-1, the V gene TRBV9; either TRBD1 or TRBD2 may supply D (6 bases each). The CDR3 has 16 amino acids. Germline V gene data show CDR1 as SGDLS and CDR2 as YYNGEE. V gave up 4 bases and J gave up 3 bases, with 17 bases separating them. CDR3 DNA: TGTGCCAGCAGCCGACCGACAGGAGGGGGCTACAATGAGCAGTTCTTC. This sequence encodes CASSRPTGGGYNEQFF.

Note on this clone: A junction boundary mismatches the germline segment, possibly from a read error. The chain combines TRBV10-3 with TRBJ1-2; D remains ambiguous. The CDR3 is 14 amino acids. CDR1 is ENHRY, CDR2 SYGVKD, per germline. The CDR3 sequence: CAISAQLPDYGYTF. CDR3 nucleotides: TGTGCTATCAGTGCACAGCTACCTGACTATGGCTACACCTTC.

In nucleotides, the CDR3 is TGCAGCGTTGATTCTGGGGGCCGCCGTGGCTACACCTTC. Translated, it gives CSVDSGGRRGYTF. The chain recombines TRBV29-1 with TRBJ1-2, with D maybe TRBD1 (6 bases). V lost 3 bases to trimming and J lost 7 bases, with 15 bases between them. The CDR3 is 13 amino acids. From germline, CDR1 is SQVTM and CDR2 ANQGSEA.

The V call is TRBV4-1, the J call TRBJ2-5; 11 bases agree with TRBD2. The CDR3 runs 16 residues. Looked up from germline, CDR1 is MGHRA and CDR2 is YSYEKL. Trimming cost V 1 base and J 2 bases; bases outside gene matches: 3. CDR3 nucleotides: TGCGCCAGCAGCCAAGGGTTAGCGGGAGGGCAAGAGACCCAGTACTTC. Amino acid sequence: CASSQGLAGGQETQYF.